These T cell receptor beta chains were read from a single sample in a study of cytomegalovirus exposure and HLA in healthy donors. The data were produced by immunoSEQ multiplex PCR, yet TCRdb's version contains in-frame clones alone and is incomplete. This table holds about 160,000 clones, 60% to 85% found once. The sequenced sample consisted of PBMCs. The receptors stem from a woman aged 30 to 39 in good health and CMV-seronegative. Both conserved end residues are part of each CDR3. The D gene is left open where the match is weak. Some rows mark clone size as missing; the rest say once, few, many or name a class of expanded clone.

v_gene,j_gene,d_gene,abundance,CDR3nt,CDR3aa
TRBV2,TRBJ2-5,NA,NA,TGTGCCAGCAGTGAACAAGCGGTTCAAGAGACCCAGTACTTC,CASSEQAVQETQYF
TRBV5-4,TRBJ2-7,NA,NA,TGTGCCAGCAGCTTGGAGCCAGGGGATTCCTCCTACGAGCAGTACTTC,CASSLEPGDSSYEQYF
TRBV27,TRBJ1-5,NA,NA,TGTGCCAGCAGGGGAGGCAATCAGCCCCAGCATTTT,CASRGGNQPQHF
TRBV25-1,TRBJ2-5,NA,NA,TGTGCCAGCAGTGCAGACCTGGGCTTATCCCAAGAGACCCAGTACTTC,CASSADLGLSQETQYF
TRBV18,TRBJ2-1,TRBD2,NA,TGTGCCAGCTCATCGGGACTAGCGGGGGTGAATGAGCAGTTCTTC,CASSSGLAGVNEQFF
TRBV7-7,TRBJ2-5,TRBD2,NA,TGTGCCAGCAGCCCGGGACTAGCGGGCGTCGGAACCCAGTACTTC,CASSPGLAGVGTQYF
TRBV2,TRBJ1-2,NA,NA,TGTGCCTGGAGGGGAACTAACTATGGCTACACCTTC,CAWRGTNYGYTF
TRBV18,TRBJ2-3,NA,NA,TGTGCCAGCTCACCCCTCCGGTCGTCCGCAGATACGCAGTATTTT,CASSPLRSSADTQYF
TRBV5-6,TRBJ1-2,NA,NA,TGTGCCAGCAGCCAAAGGACAGTAGCCTATGGCTACACCTTC,CASSQRTVAYGYTF
TRBV9,TRBJ2-1,TRBD2,NA,TGTGCCAGCAGCGAGAGACTAGCGGGGCTAAGCTCCTACAATGAGCAGTTCTTC,CASSERLAGLSSYNEQFF
TRBV19,TRBJ1-5,TRBD1,once,TGTGCCAGTAGTATAGGAGGGGGCTTAAGCAATCAGCCCCAGCATTTT,CASSIGGGLSNQPQHF
TRBV5-1,TRBJ1-2,NA,NA,TGCGCCAGCAGCCGCGGGGAGGGGAACTATGGCTACACCTTC,CASSRGEGNYGYTF
TRBV2,TRBJ2-3,TRBD2,NA,TGTGCCAGCAGTGAACTAGCGGGGGGGCTCAACACAGATACGCAGTATTTT,CASSELAGGLNTDTQYF
TRBV27,TRBJ1-5,NA,NA,TGTGCCAGCAGTTTAAAGCCAAGTCCTAGCAATCAGCCCCAGCATTTT,CASSLKPSPSNQPQHF
TRBV30,TRBJ2-3,TRBD2,few,TGTGCCTGGAGGGCCCTTGGGGGGGAGGCAGATACGCAGTATTTT,CAWRALGGEADTQYF
TRBV6-1,TRBJ1-2,NA,NA,TGTGCCAGCAGTGAAGGCGGGCCGGCATATGGCTACACCTTC,CASSEGGPAYGYTF
TRBV18,TRBJ1-5,NA,NA,TGTGCCAGCTCACGGGAGACAACGGGCAATCAGCCCCAGCATTTT,CASSRETTGNQPQHF
TRBV27,TRBJ1-6,TRBD1,once,TGTGCCAGCGCGGACAGGTCCTTTTATAATTCACCCCTCCACTTT,CASADRSFYNSPLHF
TRBV7-2,TRBJ1-2,NA,NA,TGTGCCAGCAGTCCAGGGTTGGGCTACACCTTC,CASSPGLGYTF
TRBV12-5,TRBJ1-1,NA,NA,TGTGCTAGTGGCAGACCACAGGGTACCGATACTGAAGCTTTCTTT,CASGRPQGTDTEAFF
TRBV30,TRBJ1-1,NA,NA,TGTGCCTGGAGTGGTGGGGCAGCTGAAGCTTTCTTT,CAWSGGAAEAFF
TRBV27,TRBJ2-5,TRBD1,NA,TGTGCCAGCAGTTTAAGGGGACAGGGGGCACGGTCCCAGTACTTC,CASSLRGQGARSQYF
TRBV5-1,TRBJ2-6,NA,NA,TGCGCCAGCGGACGACAGACCTCTGGGGCCAACGTCCTGACTTTC,CASGRQTSGANVLTF
TRBV6-5,TRBJ1-1,TRBD1,few,TGTGCCAGCTTGAGGAAAGGGGGCGGGGGGGCTGCTTTCTTT,CASLRKGGGGAAFF
TRBV6-5,TRBJ2-7,NA,NA,TGTGCCAGCAGTCGCCCCGGGACACCCTACGAGCAGTACTTC,CASSRPGTPYEQYF
TRBV30,TRBJ2-1,NA,NA,TGTGCCTGGGCCGGGTCCTCGAACAATGAGCAGTTCTTC,CAWAGSSNNEQFF
TRBV21-1,TRBJ2-1,NA,NA,TGTGCCAGCAGCAAAGCGCTTACAGGTGGGACCTACAATGAGCAGTTCTTC,CASSKALTGGTYNEQFF
TRBV7-9,TRBJ1-2,NA,NA,TGTGCCAGCAGATCGGGGGGAGGCTACACCTTC,CASRSGGGYTF
TRBV19,TRBJ2-3,NA,NA,TGTGCCAGTAGTAAGACTTGGGGGCTGAGCACAGATACGCAGTATTTT,CASSKTWGLSTDTQYF
TRBV27,TRBJ1-6,TRBD1,NA,TGTGCCAGCAGTTTATCGAACGACCTCCGACAGGGGGGATCCTATAATTCACCCCTCCACTTT,CASSLSNDLRQGGSYNSPLHF
TRBV11-2,TRBJ2-2,NA,NA,TGTGCCAGCAGCGCCTCCGGGACTTCCACCGGGGAGCTGTTTTTT,CASSASGTSTGELFF
TRBV9,TRBJ1-4,TRBD1,NA,TGTGCCAGCAGCGTTGGACAGGGGGCAACTAATGAAAAACTGTTTTTT,CASSVGQGATNEKLFF
TRBV5-8,TRBJ2-7,TRBD1,NA,TGTGCCAGCAGCTTGCCCGGGACAGACTACGAGCAGTACTTC,CASSLPGTDYEQYF
TRBV14,TRBJ1-1,NA,NA,TGTGCCAGCAGCCAAGATGATTTTCAGGGCCACACTGAAGCTTTCTTT,CASSQDDFQGHTEAFF
TRBV19,TRBJ2-1,TRBD2,NA,TGTGCCAGTAGTAAGTGGGTAGCGGGGGCTGGCTACAATGAGCAGTTCTTC,CASSKWVAGAGYNEQFF
TRBV19,TRBJ2-7,NA,NA,TGTGCCAGTAGTCGCCCCAGGGGTCACGTCGCGACATTTTCCTACGAGCAGTACTTC,CASSRPRGHVATFSYEQYF
TRBV5-4,TRBJ2-5,TRBD2,NA,TGTGCCAGCAGCTTCGGAGGGGTTAGCGGGGGCTCGCAAGAGACCCAGTACTTC,CASSFGGVSGGSQETQYF
TRBV25-1,TRBJ2-3,TRBD1,few,TGTGCCAGCAGTGAATTGGGACAGGTTCGCCCCCACACAGATACGCAGTATTTT,CASSELGQVRPHTDTQYF
TRBV6-6,TRBJ2-1,NA,NA,TGTGCCAGCAGTAGGACAGTATTAATCCACAATGAGCAGTTCTTC,CASSRTVLIHNEQFF
TRBV11-2,TRBJ1-1,NA,NA,TGTGCCAGCAGCTTAGCCGTACTGGTGAACACTGAAGCTTTCTTT,CASSLAVLVNTEAFF
TRBV9,TRBJ2-4,TRBD1,NA,TGTGCCAGCAGCGCGACAGGGTCCAAAAACATTCAGTACTTC,CASSATGSKNIQYF